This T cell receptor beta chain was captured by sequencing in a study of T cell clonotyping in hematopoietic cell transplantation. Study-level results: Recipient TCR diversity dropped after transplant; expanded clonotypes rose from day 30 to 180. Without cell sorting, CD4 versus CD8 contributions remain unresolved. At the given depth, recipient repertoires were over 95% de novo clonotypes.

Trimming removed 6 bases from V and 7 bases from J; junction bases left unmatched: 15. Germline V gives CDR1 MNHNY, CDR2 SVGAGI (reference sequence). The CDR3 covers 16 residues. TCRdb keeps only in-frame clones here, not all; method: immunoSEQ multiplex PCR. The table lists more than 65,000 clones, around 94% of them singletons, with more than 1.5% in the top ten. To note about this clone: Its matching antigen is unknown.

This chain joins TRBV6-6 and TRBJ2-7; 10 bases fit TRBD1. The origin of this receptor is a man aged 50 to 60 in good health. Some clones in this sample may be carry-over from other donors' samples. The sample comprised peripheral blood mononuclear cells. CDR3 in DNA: TGTGCCAGCAGGAAGACCACGGGACAGGGGTCACGAGAGCAGTACTTC. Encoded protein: CASRKTTGQGSREQYF.